The clone carrying this T cell receptor beta chain was found a few times. The antigen remains undetermined. V lost 6 bases and J 0 bases, leaving 24 bases between the germline ends. This CDR3 is built from 19 residues. Germline-derived CDR1 and CDR2 are LNHDA and SQIVND (reference sequence). This sample is drawn from a study of shared clonotypes between healthy human individuals. Findings of the study overall: In a handful of donors, around 4.8% of naive CD4 clonotypes appeared in common.

TCRdb's copy holds only in-frame clones and misses some; the assay was immunoSEQ multiplex PCR. The table has roughly 1 million clones, more than 60% seen once; the top ten hold approximately 1.5%. This TCR was recovered from a man aged 18 to 29 in good health. Input material: memory CD4+ T cells sorted from blood. Subset in this sample: CD45RA-negative fraction. This chain joins TRBV19 and TRBJ2-1; D is ambiguous. The CDR3 DNA is TGTGCCAGTAGCCCACGCGGAATCTCAACCTTCGGCTCCTACAATGAGCAGTTCTTC. It encodes CASSPRGISTFGSYNEQFF.